The T cell receptor (beta chain) described here comes from a study of T cell changes during pregnancy in multiple sclerosis. The method was immunoSEQ multiplex PCR; TCRdb's version includes in-frame clones alone and lacks a portion of them. Of 20,000 to 25,000 clones in the sample, over 80% are singletons; the top ten hold approximately 7%. Germline V CDR1 and CDR2: MNHNS, SASEGT. V lost 3 bases, J lost 3 bases, and 8 bases lay in between. The CDR3 extends over 13 amino acids. Source: CD8+ T cells from peripheral blood mononuclear cells, taken in the third trimester of pregnancy. The origin of this receptor is a female donor with multiple sclerosis, enrolled in a pregnancy study. The chain carries TRBV6-1 and TRBJ1-1; D may be TRBD1 (6 bases). The CDR3 loop reads CASSEGAHTEAFF. CDR3 coding DNA: TGTGCCAGCAGTGAGGGGGCGCACACTGAAGCTTTCTTT.